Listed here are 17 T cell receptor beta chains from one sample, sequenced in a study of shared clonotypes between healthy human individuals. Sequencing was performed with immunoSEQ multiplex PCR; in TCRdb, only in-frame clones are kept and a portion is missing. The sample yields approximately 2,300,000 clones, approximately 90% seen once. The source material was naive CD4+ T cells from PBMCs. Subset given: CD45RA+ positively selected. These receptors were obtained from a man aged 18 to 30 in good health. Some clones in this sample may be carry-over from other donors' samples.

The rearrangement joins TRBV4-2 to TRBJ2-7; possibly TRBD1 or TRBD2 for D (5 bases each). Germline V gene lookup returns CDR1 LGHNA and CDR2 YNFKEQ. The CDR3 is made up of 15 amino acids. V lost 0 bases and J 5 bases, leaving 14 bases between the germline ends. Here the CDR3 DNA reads TGTGCCAGCAGCCAAGATGGGACGGGGAAGAACGAGCAGTACTTC. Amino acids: CASSQDGTGKNEQYF.

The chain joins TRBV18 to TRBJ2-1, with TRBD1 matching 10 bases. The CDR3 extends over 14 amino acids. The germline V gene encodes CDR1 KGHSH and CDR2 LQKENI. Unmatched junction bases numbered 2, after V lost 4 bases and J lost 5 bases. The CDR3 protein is CASSQGTGDNEQFF. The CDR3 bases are TGTGCCAGCTCACAGGGGACAGGGGACAATGAGCAGTTCTTC.

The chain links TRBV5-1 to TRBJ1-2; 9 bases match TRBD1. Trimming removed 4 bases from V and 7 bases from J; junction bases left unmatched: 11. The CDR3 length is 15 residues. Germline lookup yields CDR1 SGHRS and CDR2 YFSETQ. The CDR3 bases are TGCGCCAGCAGCACGGAGGGACAGGGAGATCGTGGCTACACCTTC. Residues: CASSTEGQGDRGYTF.

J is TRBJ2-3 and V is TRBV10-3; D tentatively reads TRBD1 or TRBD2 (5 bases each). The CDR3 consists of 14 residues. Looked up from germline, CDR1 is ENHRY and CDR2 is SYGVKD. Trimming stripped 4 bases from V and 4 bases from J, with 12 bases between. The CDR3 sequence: CAISGVGGADTQYF. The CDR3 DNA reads TGTGCCATCAGTGGGGTTGGGGGAGCAGATACGCAGTATTTT.

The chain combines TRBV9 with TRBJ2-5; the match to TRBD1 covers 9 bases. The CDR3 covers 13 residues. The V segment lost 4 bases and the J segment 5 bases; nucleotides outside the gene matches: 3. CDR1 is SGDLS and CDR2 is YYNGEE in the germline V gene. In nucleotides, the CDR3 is TGTGCCAGCAGCCGACAGGGGGGGGAGACCCAGTACTTC. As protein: CASSRQGGETQYF.

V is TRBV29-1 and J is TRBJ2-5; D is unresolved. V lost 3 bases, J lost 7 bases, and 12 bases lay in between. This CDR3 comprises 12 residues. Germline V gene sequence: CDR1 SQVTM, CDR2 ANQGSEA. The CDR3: CSVEVAVGTQYF. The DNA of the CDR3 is TGCAGCGTTGAGGTGGCCGTGGGGACCCAGTACTTC.

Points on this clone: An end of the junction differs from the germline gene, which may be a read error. CDR3 bases: TGTGCCAGCAGTTTTGGGATTCAGACAGGGACTACATACTTC. Residues: CASSFGIQTGTTYF. J is TRBJ1-2 and V is TRBV27; 7 positions agree with TRBD1. The CDR3 is made up of 14 amino acids. CDR1 and CDR2 from the germline V gene are MNHEY and SMNVEV (reference sequence).

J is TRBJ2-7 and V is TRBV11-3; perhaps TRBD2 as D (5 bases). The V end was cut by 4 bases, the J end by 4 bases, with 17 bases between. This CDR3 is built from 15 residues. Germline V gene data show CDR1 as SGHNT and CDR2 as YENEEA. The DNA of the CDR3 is TGTGCCAGCAGCTCCTGGCGGGCGGCCGGGTACGAGCAGTACTTC. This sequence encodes CASSSWRAAGYEQYF.

The CDR3 DNA reads TGTGCCAGCAGTTCGGGACAGGCGGGGGGTGAAAAACTGTTTTTT. This gives the protein CASSSGQAGGEKLFF. The chain recombines TRBV28 with TRBJ1-4, with 8 bases matching TRBD1. Germline V CDR1 and CDR2: MDHEN, SYDVKM. The CDR3 totals 15 residues. J lost 7 bases, V lost 4 bases, and 8 bases had no gene match.

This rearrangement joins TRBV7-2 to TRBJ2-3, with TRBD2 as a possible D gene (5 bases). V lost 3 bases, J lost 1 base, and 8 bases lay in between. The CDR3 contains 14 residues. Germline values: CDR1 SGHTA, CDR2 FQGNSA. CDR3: CASSFSEGTDTQYF. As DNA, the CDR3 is TGTGCCAGCAGCTTTTCGGAGGGCACAGATACGCAGTATTTT.

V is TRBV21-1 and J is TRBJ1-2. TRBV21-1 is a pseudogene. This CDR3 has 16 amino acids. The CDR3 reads CASSKAGKHWGYGYTF. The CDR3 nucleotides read TGTGCCAGCAGCAAAGCTGGCAAGCACTGGGGCTATGGCTACACCTTC.

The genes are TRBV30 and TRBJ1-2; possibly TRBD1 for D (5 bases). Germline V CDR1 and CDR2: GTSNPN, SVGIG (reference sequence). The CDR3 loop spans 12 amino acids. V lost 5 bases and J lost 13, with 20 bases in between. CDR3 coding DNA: TGTGCCTGGGGGGTTGTAGGGGTCATGGCCACCTTC. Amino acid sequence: CAWGVVGVMATF.

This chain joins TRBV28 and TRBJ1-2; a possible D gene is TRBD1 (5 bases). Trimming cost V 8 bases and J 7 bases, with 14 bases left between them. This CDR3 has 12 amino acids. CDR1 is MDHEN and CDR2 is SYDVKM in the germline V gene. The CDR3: CASGGSGSGYTF. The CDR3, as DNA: TGTGCCAGCGGGGGGAGCGGGAGTGGCTACACCTTC.

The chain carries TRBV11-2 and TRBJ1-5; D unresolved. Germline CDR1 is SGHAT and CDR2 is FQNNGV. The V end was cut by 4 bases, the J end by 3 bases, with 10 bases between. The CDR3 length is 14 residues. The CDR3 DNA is TGTGCCAGCAGCTCCGACGGACCCAATCAGCCCCAGCATTTT. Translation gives CASSSDGPNQPQHF.

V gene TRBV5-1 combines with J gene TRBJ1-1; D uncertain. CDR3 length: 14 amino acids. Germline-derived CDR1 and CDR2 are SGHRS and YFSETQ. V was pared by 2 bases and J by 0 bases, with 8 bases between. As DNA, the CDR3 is TGCGCCAGCAGCTTAATAGGCCTGAACACTGAAGCTTTCTTT. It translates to CASSLIGLNTEAFF.

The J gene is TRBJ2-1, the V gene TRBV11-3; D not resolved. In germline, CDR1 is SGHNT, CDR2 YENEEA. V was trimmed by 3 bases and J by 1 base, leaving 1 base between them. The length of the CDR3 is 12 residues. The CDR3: CASSLSYNEQFF. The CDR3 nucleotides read TGTGCCAGCAGCTTGTCCTACAATGAGCAGTTCTTC.

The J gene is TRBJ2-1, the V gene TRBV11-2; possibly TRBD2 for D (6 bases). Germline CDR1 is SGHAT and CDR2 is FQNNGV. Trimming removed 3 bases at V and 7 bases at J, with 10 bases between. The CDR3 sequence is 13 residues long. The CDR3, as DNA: TGTGCCAGCAGCTTGGCTCTAGCGAATGAGCAGTTCTTC. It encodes CASSLALANEQFF.